Listed below are T cell receptor beta chains from one sample, sequenced in a study of vaccination and CD4 T cells after COVID-19. These receptors' targets are unknown. TCRdb reanalysed the PCR reads using MiXCR and keeps one entry per CDR3 protein. The repertoire holds about 4,600 distinct CDR3 sequences, 50% to 60% seen once, with 40% to 50% in the top ten. Source material: CD4+ T cells from blood, cultured in vitro. The receptors derive from a human donor in good health. The CDR3 runs from the conserved cysteine through the conserved F or W. Fields, in order: D gene, clone size, J gene, V gene, CDR3 DNA, CDR3 protein. A D gene is named only where the DNA matches it firmly. The listing skips clone size in some rows; elsewhere it reads once, few, many or a size class.

d_call: TRBD1; clone_size: few; j_call: TRBJ2-2; v_call: TRBV15; cdr3_nt: TGTGCCACCAGCAGAGAGACAGGGGGCACCGGGGAGCTGTTTTTT; cdr3_aa: CATSRETGGTGELFF
d_call: NA; clone_size: few; j_call: TRBJ2-5; v_call: TRBV6-1; cdr3_nt: TGTGCCAGCAGACGGGACCAAAGGGGAGAGACCCAGTACTTC; cdr3_aa: CASRRDQRGETQYF
d_call: NA; clone_size: NA; j_call: TRBJ1-1; v_call: TRBV6-2/TRBV6-3; cdr3_nt: TGTGCCAGCAGCCGGGCCAGTGTGATGGGCACTGAAGCTTTCTTT; cdr3_aa: CASSRASVMGTEAFF
d_call: NA; clone_size: NA; j_call: TRBJ1-3; v_call: TRBV6-1; cdr3_nt: TGTGCCAGCAGGGAGGGATCCCCTCTCTCTGGAAACACCATATATTTT; cdr3_aa: CASREGSPLSGNTIYF
d_call: TRBD1; clone_size: few; j_call: TRBJ1-5; v_call: TRBV7-6; cdr3_nt: TGTGCCAGCAGCCCAGGGACAGGGGTTCAGCCCCAGCATTTT; cdr3_aa: CASSPGTGVQPQHF
d_call: TRBD1; clone_size: NA; j_call: TRBJ1-1; v_call: TRBV6-5; cdr3_nt: TGTGCCAGCAGTTTGACAGGGGGCTATGGGACTGAAGCTTTCTTT; cdr3_aa: CASSLTGGYGTEAFF
d_call: NA; clone_size: few; j_call: TRBJ2-5; v_call: TRBV6-1; cdr3_nt: TGTGCCAGCAGCCCCAGGAGGGCCGAGACCCAGTACTTC; cdr3_aa: CASSPRRAETQYF
d_call: NA; clone_size: few; j_call: TRBJ2-7; v_call: TRBV6-1; cdr3_nt: TGTGCCAGCAATCCAGCGGGTTACTCCTACGAGCAGTACTTC; cdr3_aa: CASNPAGYSYEQYF
d_call: TRBD2; clone_size: NA; j_call: TRBJ2-5; v_call: TRBV10-3; cdr3_nt: TGTGCCATCAGTGACGGGCTAGCGGGAAAAGAGACCCAGTACTTC; cdr3_aa: CAISDGLAGKETQYF
d_call: TRBD1; clone_size: NA; j_call: TRBJ1-2; v_call: TRBV20-1; cdr3_nt: TGCAGTGCTAGAGACTCCGGACAGGGCGGACTTGGAGGCTACACCTTC; cdr3_aa: CSARDSGQGGLGGYTF
d_call: NA; clone_size: NA; j_call: TRBJ1-1; v_call: TRBV7-9; cdr3_nt: TGTGCCAGCAGCCTAGCAGGGGACGGGACTGAAGCTTTCTTT; cdr3_aa: CASSLAGDGTEAFF
d_call: TRBD1; clone_size: NA; j_call: TRBJ1-2; v_call: TRBV5-6; cdr3_nt: TGTGCCAGCAGCTTGCAGGGACAGATACTTTATGGCTACACCTTC; cdr3_aa: CASSLQGQILYGYTF
d_call: NA; clone_size: NA; j_call: TRBJ1-1; v_call: TRBV30; cdr3_nt: TGTGCCTGGAACCCCACAGGGTACACTGAAGCTTTCTTT; cdr3_aa: CAWNPTGYTEAFF
d_call: NA; clone_size: NA; j_call: TRBJ2-7; v_call: TRBV20-1; cdr3_nt: TGCAGTGCTAGAGCCACGCTAGCATTGGGGCAGTACTTC; cdr3_aa: CSARATLALGQYF
d_call: NA; clone_size: once; j_call: TRBJ1-3; v_call: TRBV11-2; cdr3_nt: TGTGCCAGCAGCTTCCCCGGTGGAAACACCATATATTTT; cdr3_aa: CASSFPGGNTIYF
d_call: NA; clone_size: NA; j_call: TRBJ1-1; v_call: TRBV7-9; cdr3_nt: TGTGCCAGCAGCTTAGGGGCGGGATTGAACACTGAAGCTTTCTTT; cdr3_aa: CASSLGAGLNTEAFF
d_call: NA; clone_size: few; j_call: TRBJ1-2; v_call: TRBV2; cdr3_nt: TGTGCCAGCAGTGTTTTAACAGACTATGGCTACACCTTC; cdr3_aa: CASSVLTDYGYTF
d_call: NA; clone_size: NA; j_call: TRBJ1-5; v_call: TRBV5-1; cdr3_nt: TGCGCCAGCAGCTTGAATGGATTAACTCAGCCCCAGCATTTT; cdr3_aa: CASSLNGLTQPQHF
d_call: NA; clone_size: NA; j_call: TRBJ1-6; v_call: TRBV12-3/TRBV12-4; cdr3_nt: TGTGCCAGCAGTTTCTGGCGGCAGAATTCACCCCTCCACTTT; cdr3_aa: CASSFWRQNSPLHF
d_call: NA; clone_size: NA; j_call: TRBJ2-2; v_call: TRBV7-2; cdr3_nt: TGTGCCAGGGGGCAGGGTAACACCGGGGAGCTGTTTTTT; cdr3_aa: CARGQGNTGELFF
d_call: TRBD1; clone_size: few; j_call: TRBJ1-2; v_call: TRBV6-1; cdr3_nt: TGTGCCAGCAGCCCAGGACAGGGCTGGGGCTACACCTTC; cdr3_aa: CASSPGQGWGYTF
d_call: NA; clone_size: NA; j_call: TRBJ2-7; v_call: TRBV30; cdr3_nt: TGTGCCTGGAGTGCAGCGACCTACGAGCAGTACTTC; cdr3_aa: CAWSAATYEQYF
d_call: NA; clone_size: NA; j_call: TRBJ1-1; v_call: TRBV6-1; cdr3_nt: TGTGCCAGCCCCAGGACGGAGAACACTGAAGCTTTCTTT; cdr3_aa: CASPRTENTEAFF
d_call: TRBD2; clone_size: NA; j_call: TRBJ2-1; v_call: TRBV20-1; cdr3_nt: TGCAGTGCTAGAGGGCTAGCGGGAGTGAAAGAGCAGTTCTTC; cdr3_aa: CSARGLAGVKEQFF
d_call: NA; clone_size: NA; j_call: TRBJ1-5; v_call: TRBV6-2/TRBV6-3; cdr3_nt: TGTGCCAGCAGATCCGGGACCATCCGCTGGCAGCCCCAGCATTTT; cdr3_aa: CASRSGTIRWQPQHF
d_call: NA; clone_size: NA; j_call: TRBJ2-3; v_call: TRBV28; cdr3_nt: TGTGCCAGCATTGGGGCGGTTCCTAGCACAGATACGCAGTATTTT; cdr3_aa: CASIGAVPSTDTQYF
d_call: TRBD2; clone_size: NA; j_call: TRBJ2-2; v_call: TRBV11-3; cdr3_nt: TGTGCCAGCAGTCCAAGCGGGAGTGTCACCGGGGAGCTGTTTTTT; cdr3_aa: CASSPSGSVTGELFF
d_call: NA; clone_size: NA; j_call: TRBJ1-2; v_call: TRBV29-1; cdr3_nt: TGCAGCGTTGAGCCCCTTACAGGGAAGGGCTACACCTTC; cdr3_aa: CSVEPLTGKGYTF
d_call: TRBD2; clone_size: NA; j_call: TRBJ2-1; v_call: TRBV9; cdr3_nt: TGTGCCAGCACCGCAGAACTAGCGGGGAGCAATGAGCAGTTCTTC; cdr3_aa: CASTAELAGSNEQFF
d_call: TRBD1; clone_size: NA; j_call: TRBJ2-3; v_call: TRBV6-1; cdr3_nt: TGTGCCAGCATGGATCCGAGGGGGCTTCTAGATACGCAGTATTTT; cdr3_aa: CASMDPRGLLDTQYF
d_call: NA; clone_size: NA; j_call: TRBJ2-5; v_call: TRBV18; cdr3_nt: TGTGCCAGCTCACCTACGGGGGTTAGGTCAGAGACCCAGTACTTC; cdr3_aa: CASSPTGVRSETQYF
d_call: NA; clone_size: NA; j_call: TRBJ1-5; v_call: TRBV21-1; cdr3_nt: TGTGCCAGCAGCTTTAACCCCGGGGCTAATCAGCCCCAGCATTTT; cdr3_aa: CASSFNPGANQPQHF
d_call: NA; clone_size: few; j_call: TRBJ1-1; v_call: TRBV20-1; cdr3_nt: TGCAGTGCTAGAAATCCGGACAGAGGGGCAGCTTTCTTT; cdr3_aa: CSARNPDRGAAFF
d_call: NA; clone_size: few; j_call: TRBJ2-7; v_call: TRBV7-2; cdr3_nt: TGTGCCAGCAGCGGCCCTAACAGGGAGCAGTACTTC; cdr3_aa: CASSGPNREQYF
d_call: NA; clone_size: NA; j_call: TRBJ2-3; v_call: TRBV19; cdr3_nt: TGTGCCAGTAGTATCGCGGCAGGGGGGGATACGCAGTATTTT; cdr3_aa: CASSIAAGGDTQYF
d_call: NA; clone_size: NA; j_call: TRBJ1-2; v_call: TRBV28; cdr3_nt: TGTGCCAGCAGTTTAGAGGGCCCTGGCTATGGCTACACCTTC; cdr3_aa: CASSLEGPGYGYTF
d_call: NA; clone_size: once; j_call: TRBJ2-7; v_call: TRBV20-1; cdr3_nt: TGCAGTGCTAGCCGGTACAGGGAGCAAGACTTCGGGCAGTACTTC; cdr3_aa: CSASRYREQDFGQYF
d_call: NA; clone_size: NA; j_call: TRBJ1-1; v_call: TRBV10-3; cdr3_nt: TGTGCCATCAGGGAGGGGCGCGTGAACACTGAAGCTTTCTTT; cdr3_aa: CAIREGRVNTEAFF
d_call: NA; clone_size: NA; j_call: TRBJ2-5; v_call: TRBV5-6; cdr3_nt: TGTGCCAGCAGCCAAACACCTTTAGCTTCGGGCGAGACCCAGTACTTC; cdr3_aa: CASSQTPLASGETQYF
d_call: NA; clone_size: NA; j_call: TRBJ1-2; v_call: TRBV20-1; cdr3_nt: TGCAGTGCTACGGATGGACGGAGCTATGGCTACACCTTC; cdr3_aa: CSATDGRSYGYTF
d_call: TRBD2; clone_size: once; j_call: TRBJ2-5; v_call: TRBV5-1; cdr3_nt: TGCGCCAGCAGGAGGGTAGCGGGAGAGGGAGAGACCCAGTACTTC; cdr3_aa: CASRRVAGEGETQYF
d_call: NA; clone_size: NA; j_call: TRBJ2-3; v_call: TRBV7-9; cdr3_nt: TGTGCCAGCAGCTTACTAGTTACAGATACGCAGTATTTT; cdr3_aa: CASSLLVTDTQYF
d_call: NA; clone_size: few; j_call: TRBJ2-5; v_call: TRBV7-7; cdr3_nt: TGTGCCAGCAGCTTAATTGTGATTCGGCAGGACCAAGAGACCCAGTACTTC; cdr3_aa: CASSLIVIRQDQETQYF
d_call: NA; clone_size: NA; j_call: TRBJ1-6; v_call: TRBV12-3/TRBV12-4; cdr3_nt: TGTGCCAGCAGTTTAGCGGGGCCAAGGAATTCACCCCTCCACTTT; cdr3_aa: CASSLAGPRNSPLHF
d_call: NA; clone_size: once; j_call: TRBJ1-2; v_call: TRBV5-5; cdr3_nt: TGTGCCAGCAGCTTGGGTAAGACCTCCCTGGGGCGCTACACCTTC; cdr3_aa: CASSLGKTSLGRYTF
d_call: TRBD1; clone_size: few; j_call: TRBJ1-6; v_call: TRBV6-1; cdr3_nt: TGTGCCAGCAGCCAGGGACAGAGTTATTCACCCCTCCACTTT; cdr3_aa: CASSQGQSYSPLHF
d_call: TRBD2; clone_size: few; j_call: TRBJ2-3; v_call: TRBV20-1; cdr3_nt: TGCAGTGCTTCTACGACTAGCGAATTGCTAGATACGCAGTATTTT; cdr3_aa: CSASTTSELLDTQYF
d_call: TRBD2; clone_size: NA; j_call: TRBJ2-2; v_call: TRBV6-4; cdr3_nt: TGTGCCAGCAGTGAAATGGGACTAGCGGGAGACATCGGAGAGCTGTTTTTT; cdr3_aa: CASSEMGLAGDIGELFF
d_call: NA; clone_size: NA; j_call: TRBJ2-1; v_call: TRBV27; cdr3_nt: TGTGCCAGCAGTTTATTCGGGAGTAACAATGAGCAGTTCTTC; cdr3_aa: CASSLFGSNNEQFF
d_call: NA; clone_size: few; j_call: TRBJ1-3; v_call: TRBV7-2; cdr3_nt: TGTGCCAGCAGCCTCTCTGGAAACACCATATATTTT; cdr3_aa: CASSLSGNTIYF
d_call: NA; clone_size: NA; j_call: TRBJ2-2; v_call: TRBV15; cdr3_nt: TGTGCCACCAGCAGGCTCCGGGGTCCCGGGGAGCTGTTTTTT; cdr3_aa: CATSRLRGPGELFF
d_call: NA; clone_size: NA; j_call: TRBJ1-2; v_call: TRBV7-2; cdr3_nt: TGTGCCAGCAGCTTAGATGGGGGGGCCAACTATGGCTACACCTTC; cdr3_aa: CASSLDGGANYGYTF
d_call: NA; clone_size: NA; j_call: TRBJ1-3; v_call: TRBV20-1; cdr3_nt: TGCAGTGCTCGGGACAACACGGGAAACGCCATATATTTT; cdr3_aa: CSARDNTGNAIYF
d_call: NA; clone_size: NA; j_call: TRBJ1-2; v_call: TRBV6-1; cdr3_nt: TGTGCCAGCAGTCTTATTCCGGACAGTGGCCCCTATGGCTACACCTTC; cdr3_aa: CASSLIPDSGPYGYTF
d_call: TRBD1; clone_size: few; j_call: TRBJ1-1; v_call: TRBV6-1; cdr3_nt: TGTGCCAGCGGAAGACAGGGTTACACTGAAGCTTTCTTT; cdr3_aa: CASGRQGYTEAFF
d_call: NA; clone_size: NA; j_call: TRBJ1-2; v_call: TRBV7-2; cdr3_nt: TGTGCCAGCAGCCCAATTCTTCGGAGACGGACAAACTATGGCTACACCTTC; cdr3_aa: CASSPILRRRTNYGYTF
d_call: TRBD1; clone_size: NA; j_call: TRBJ2-5; v_call: TRBV7-9; cdr3_nt: TGTGCCAGCAGCTCCGGGACAGGGGGCCAGGAGACCCAGTACTTC; cdr3_aa: CASSSGTGGQETQYF
d_call: TRBD2; clone_size: few; j_call: TRBJ2-1; v_call: TRBV20-1; cdr3_nt: TGCAGTGCTCCTAGCCTAGGGACTATCAGTGAGCAGTTCTTC; cdr3_aa: CSAPSLGTISEQFF
d_call: NA; clone_size: NA; j_call: TRBJ2-2; v_call: TRBV5-4; cdr3_nt: TGTGCCATGCTGAAGTTGCGGGGATCGAACACCGGGGAGCTGTTTTTT; cdr3_aa: CAMLKLRGSNTGELFF